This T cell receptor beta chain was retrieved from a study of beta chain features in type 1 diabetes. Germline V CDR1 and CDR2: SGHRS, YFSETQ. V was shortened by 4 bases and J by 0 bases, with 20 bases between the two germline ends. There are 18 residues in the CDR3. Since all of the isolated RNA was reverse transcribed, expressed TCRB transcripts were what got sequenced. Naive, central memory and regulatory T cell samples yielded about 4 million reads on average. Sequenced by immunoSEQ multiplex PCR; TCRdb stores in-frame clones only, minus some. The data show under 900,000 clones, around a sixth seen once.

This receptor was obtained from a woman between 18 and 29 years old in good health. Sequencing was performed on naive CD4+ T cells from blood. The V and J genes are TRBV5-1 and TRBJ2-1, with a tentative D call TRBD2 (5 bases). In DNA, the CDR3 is TGCGCCAGCAGCCTTAGCGCGACGCTGACGTACTCCTACAATGAGCAGTTCTTC. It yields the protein CASSLSATLTYSYNEQFF.